Listed here are 16 T cell receptor beta chains from one sample, sequenced in a study of shared clonotypes between healthy human individuals. Only in-frame clones appear in the TCRdb table, and some are missing; sequencing was by immunoSEQ multiplex PCR. The sample records some 2.3 million clones, 93% being singletons. The sequenced sample consisted of naive CD4+ T cells from PBMCs. Subset reported: CD45RA+ positively selected. These TCRs come from a man between 18 and 35 years old in good health. Some clones in this sample may be carry-over from other donors' samples.

This clone was seen a single time. The chain recombines TRBV11-2 with TRBJ2-1; 10 nucleotides match TRBD2. This CDR3 contains 18 residues. Germline V lookup: CDR1 SGHAT, CDR2 FQNNGV. Trimming cost V 3 bases and J 7 bases; bases outside gene matches: 15. CDR3 in DNA: TGTGCCAGCAGCTTTAATTTACAGCGGGAGGGCGGGAAGAATGAGCAGTTCTTC. Its translation: CASSFNLQREGGKNEQFF. The full variable domain, in which reference TRBV11-2 and TRBJ2-1 provide the parts outside the CDR3, is EAGVAQSPRYKIIEKRQSVAFWCNPISGHATLYWYQQILGQGPKLLIQFQNNGVVDDSQLPKDRFSAERLKGVDSTLKIQPAKLEDSAVYLCASSFNLQREGGKNEQFFGPGTRLTVL.

CDR3 amino acids: CASSSQAGREETQYF. The CDR3 DNA is TGTGCCAGCTCCTCCCAAGCGGGGAGAGAAGAGACCCAGTACTTC. The chain combines TRBV18 with TRBJ2-5, with 7 bases fitting TRBD2. The length of the CDR3 is 15 residues. Losses at the gene ends were 6 bases for V and 3 bases for J; bases not matched to a gene: 10. Germline V gene sequence: CDR1 KGHSH, CDR2 LQKENI.

V is TRBV11-2 and J is TRBJ2-5; no definite D call. The V end was cut by 0 bases, the J end by 4 bases, with 12 bases between. Germline-derived CDR1 and CDR2 are SGHAT and FQNNGV. The CDR3 consists of 15 residues. CDR3 in DNA: TGTGCCAGCAGCTTAGATCACGGACCTGGAGAGACCCAGTACTTC. Protein sequence: CASSLDHGPGETQYF.

The chain uses TRBV2 and TRBJ2-7; D remains ambiguous. The germline V gene has CDR1 SNHLY and CDR2 FYNNEI. V lost 8 bases to trimming and J lost 6 bases, with 8 bases between them. The CDR3 totals 10 residues. CDR3 sequence reads: CASGLGEQYF. The CDR3 DNA reads TGTGCCAGCGGCTTAGGCGAGCAGTACTTC.

J is TRBJ2-5 and V is TRBV7-3; D possibly uses TRBD1 or TRBD2 (5 bases each). CDR3 length equals 16 residues. V lost 3 bases to trimming and J lost 1 base, with 15 bases between them. The germline V gene has CDR1 SGHTA and CDR2 FQGTGA. DNA for the CDR3: TGTGCCAGCAGCTTTCGACAACGGGACGGCCAAGAGACCCAGTACTTC. It is translated as CASSFRQRDGQETQYF.

The gene calls are TRBV29-1 and TRBJ1-2; TRBD1 agrees at 8 bases. V dropped 6 bases and J dropped 7; count of bases not matched to a gene: 4. This CDR3 region has 11 residues. Germline CDR1 is SQVTM and CDR2 is ANQGSEA. CDR3 region: CSVAGGGGYTF. CDR3 coding DNA: TGCAGCGTCGCAGGGGGCGGTGGCTACACCTTC.

The chain uses TRBV7-2 and TRBJ1-1; 9 nucleotides line up with TRBD1. J was trimmed by 3 bases and V by 2 bases; bases with no gene match: 4. Germline CDR1 reads SGHTA; CDR2 reads FQGNSA. CDR3 length: 15 residues. The CDR3 region has the DNA TGTGCCAGCAGCTTAATGGGACAGGGACACACTGAAGCTTTCTTT. It is translated as CASSLMGQGHTEAFF.

This clone was seen once. The chain is built from TRBV28 and TRBJ2-1; 7 bases are a match to TRBD2. Germline values: CDR1 MDHEN, CDR2 SYDVKM. V dropped 6 bases and J dropped 2; count of bases not matched to a gene: 10. The CDR3 loop spans 16 amino acids. The CDR3 is CASSSTASGPYNEQFF. The CDR3 DNA sequence: TGTGCCAGCAGCTCCACCGCTAGCGGCCCCTACAATGAGCAGTTCTTC.

The CDR3 loop reads CAWQGQGMSGYTF. The CDR3, as DNA: TGTGCCTGGCAAGGACAGGGGATGAGCGGCTACACCTTC. The chain carries TRBV30 and TRBJ1-2; 9 bases agree with TRBD1. The germline V gene has CDR1 GTSNPN and CDR2 SVGIG (reference sequence). The CDR3 is 13 amino acids. With 5 bases clipped from V and 8 bases from J, the junction kept 9 bases outside the gene matches.

Only one count was recorded for this clone. The chain has TRBV5-4 and TRBJ1-3; 7 positions match TRBD1. Germline CDR1 is SGHNT and CDR2 is YYREEE (reference sequence). V trimming: 4 bases; J trimming: 1 base; junction bases outside the gene matches: 2. This CDR3 is built from 14 residues. CDR3 DNA: TGTGCCAGCAGCCGACAGGGTTCTGGAAACACCATATATTTT. Translated: CASSRQGSGNTIYF.

CDR3 protein: CASREADATDTQYF. The CDR3 nucleotides are TGTGCAAGTCGCGAAGCGGACGCGACAGATACGCAGTATTTT. The rearrangement joins TRBV12-2 to TRBJ2-3; the D segment call TRBD2 is taken from the table without a DNA check. TRBV12-2 is a recognized pseudogene. This CDR3 contains 14 residues.

The CDR3, as DNA: TGTGCCACCATGCCCGGCGGCGCCGGCACAGATACGCAGTATTTT. Its protein is CATMPGGAGTDTQYF. This chain uses TRBV15 with TRBJ2-3, with no clear D. V dropped 7 bases and J dropped 1 base, with 15 bases sitting between them. The CDR3 consists of 15 residues. CDR1 and CDR2 (germline): LNHNV, YYDKDF (reference sequence).

The rearrangement links TRBV7-9 to TRBJ1-2; D is perhaps TRBD1 (6 bases). V lost 3 bases to trimming and J lost 6 bases, with 11 bases between them. This CDR3 contains 13 residues. Germline loops: CDR1 SEHNR, CDR2 FQNEAQ (reference sequence). CDR3: CASSLRGNNGYTF. CDR3 nucleotides: TGTGCCAGCAGCTTGAGGGGGAATAATGGCTACACCTTC. Full variable domain (rest looked up from reference TRBV7-9 and TRBJ1-2): DTGVSQNPRHKITKRGQNVTFRCDPISEHNRLYWYRQTLGQGPEFLTYFQNEAQLEKSRLLSDRFSAERPKGSFSTLEIQRTEQGDSAMYLCASSLRGNNGYTFGSGTRLTVV.

The rearrangement uses TRBV6-6 and TRBJ1-1, with D unclear. Trimming took off 5 bases at V and 1 base at J, with 17 bases between the two ends. CDR1 is MNHNY, CDR2 SVGAGI, per germline (reference sequence). The CDR3 is 16 residues long. CDR3 residues: CASSHPGVTANTEAFF. DNA of the CDR3: TGTGCCAGCAGTCACCCTGGGGTGACGGCGAACACTGAAGCTTTCTTT.

On this clone itself: The sample holds other DNA sequences that translate to the same CDR3. The chain carries TRBV19 and TRBJ1-1, with a possible D match to TRBD1 (6 bases). This CDR3 region has 14 residues. The germline V gene encodes CDR1 LNHDA and CDR2 SQIVND (reference sequence). V lost 3 bases and J 1 base, leaving 9 bases between the germline ends. CDR3 sequence reads: CASSIVRGNTEAFF. The CDR3, as DNA: TGTGCCAGTAGTATTGTCAGGGGGAACACTGAAGCTTTCTTT.

The chain links TRBV5-1 to TRBJ1-2; TRBD1 might be the D (6 bases). V dropped 6 bases and J dropped 5 bases, with 17 bases sitting between them. CDR1 is SGHRS and CDR2 is YFSETQ in the germline V gene. CDR3 length: 14 residues. As DNA, the CDR3 is TGCGCCAGCAACGCGGGACACGGGTTTTATGGCTACACCTTC. This translates into CASNAGHGFYGYTF.